What follows are 15 T cell receptor beta chains derived from one specimen sequenced in a study of T cell repertoires in aging, cancer and after chemotherapy. The template was genomic DNA from peripheral blood, not RNA. Multiplex touch-down PCR with TRB-A/B primers amplified rearranged V-D-J TRB sequences. TCRdb reprocessed the multiplex PCR reads via MiXCR and lists one record per CDR3 protein. Counted here are roughly 3,100 distinct CDR3 sequences, roughly 22% occurring once; the ten biggest clones make up around 56%. Sequenced material: blood. The receptors derive from a human donor with a solid tumor.

This clonotype occurred a few times. The rearrangement uses TRBV5-6 and TRBJ1-2; D call uncertain. Trimming took 4 bases from V and 8 from J, leaving 21 bases between them. Germline CDR1 reads SGHDT; CDR2 reads YYEEEE. CDR3 length: 15 amino acids. CDR3 sequence (DNA): TGTGCCAGCAGCCGTTACGGGCCGAGGGAGAGAGGCTACACCTTC. Its translation is CASSRYGPRERGYTF. Based on the CDR3 plus reference TRBV5-6 and TRBJ1-2, the full variable domain is DAGVTQSPTHLIKTRGQQVTLRCSPKSGHDTVSWYQQALGQGPQFIFQYYEEEERQRGNFPDRFSGHQFPNYSSELNVNALLLGDSALYLCASSRYGPRERGYTFGSGTRLTVV.

This chain joins TRBV13 and TRBJ2-3; a possible D gene is TRBD2 (5 bases). The germline CDR1 and CDR2 sequences are PRHDT and FYEKMQ (reference sequence). This CDR3 comprises 15 residues. Trimming shortened V by 5 bases and J by 0 bases, and 12 bases separated the two germline ends. CDR3 DNA sequence: TGTGCCAGCAGCGACCGACGGGGAAGCACAGATACGCAGTATTTT. Amino acids: CASSDRRGSTDTQYF.

In its sample, this clonotype is medium-sized (0.01 to 0.1%). This chain links TRBV6-5 with TRBJ1-4; D might be TRBD1 (5 bases). Germline CDR1 MNHEY, CDR2 SVGAGI. This CDR3 comprises 11 residues. The germline V and J ends were trimmed by 2 bases and 12 bases, with 7 bases remaining between them. The CDR3 loop reads CASSYGGELFF. The CDR3 DNA sequence: TGTGCCAGCAGTTACGGGGGTGAACTGTTTTTT.

Note on this clonotype: This sequence may be a read error, since a much larger clone differs from it by one base. The J gene is TRBJ2-7, the V gene TRBV19, with 7 bases lining up with TRBD2. The CDR3 is 15 amino acids. Germline CDR1 LNHDA, CDR2 SQIVND (reference sequence). DNA for the CDR3: TGTGCCAGTAGTATAGCCGGCGGGAGTTTCTACGGGCAGTACTTC. Amino acids: CASSIAGGSFYGQYF.

V and J are TRBV25-1 and TRBJ2-5, with TRBD1 matching 7 bases. Unmatched junction bases numbered 20, after V lost 4 bases and J lost 3 bases. The CDR3 has 19 amino acids. Germline V gene data show CDR1 as MGHDK and CDR2 as SYGVNS. CDR3 in DNA: TGTGCCAGCAGTGCCAAGGGCTCAAAACAGGGGAAAAGAAAAGAGACCCAGTACTTC. It specifies CASSAKGSKQGKRKETQYF.

This clonotype was found a few times. The J gene is TRBJ1-1, the V gene TRBV7-9; D is perhaps TRBD1 (5 bases). Trimming removed 5 bases at V and 8 bases at J, with 21 bases between. Germline V lookup: CDR1 SEHNR, CDR2 FQNEAQ (reference sequence). CDR3 length: 15 residues. The CDR3 is CASSGKVGAEGEAFF. CDR3 sequence (DNA): TGTGCCAGCAGCGGAAAAGTAGGGGCCGAGGGGGAAGCTTTCTTT.

The chain uses TRBV28 and TRBJ2-7, with D maybe TRBD1 (6 bases). Germline-derived CDR1 and CDR2 are MDHEN and SYDVKM. There are 16 residues in the CDR3. The V gene lost 5 bases and the J gene lost 0 bases, with 17 bases spanning the gap. CDR3 loop: CASSPLGQSSSYEQYF. The CDR3 DNA reads as TGTGCCAGCAGTCCCCTCGGACAGAGTTCCTCCTACGAGCAGTACTTC.

Notes on this clonotype: Germline is not matched at one junction end, which may reflect a read error. V usage is TRBV13 and J usage is TRBJ2-1; 11 nucleotides agree with TRBD2. From germline, CDR1 is PRHDT and CDR2 FYEKMQ (reference sequence). This CDR3 contains 13 residues. CDR3 DNA: TGTGCCAGCAGCGGGGGACTAGCGGAGCCAGCTAAGTTC. Its protein is CASSGGLAEPAKF. Using reference TRBV13 and TRBJ2-1 for the parts outside the CDR3, the full variable domain is AAGVIQSPRHLIKEKRETATLKCYPIPRHDTVYWYQQGPGQDPQFLISFYEKMQSDKGSIPDRFSAQQFSDYHSELNMSSLELGDSALYFCASSGGLAEPAKFGPGTRLTVL.

In its sample, this clonotype was seen a few times. The chain links TRBV11-2 to TRBJ2-5, with TRBD2 matching over 9 bases. CDR1 is SGHAT and CDR2 is FQNNGV in the germline V gene. This CDR3 spans 16 amino acids. The V segment lost 0 bases and the J segment 4 bases; nucleotides outside the gene matches: 6. CDR3 sequence: CASSLDPTAGGETQYF. DNA of the CDR3: TGTGCCAGCAGCTTAGATCCCACAGCGGGAGGAGAGACCCAGTACTTC.

The chain is built from TRBV11-2 and TRBJ1-5, with D possibly matching TRBD1 (5 bases). Trimming took off 1 base at V and 5 bases at J, with 9 bases between the two ends. CDR3 length equals 14 residues. Germline V CDR1 and CDR2: SGHAT, FQNNGV. For the CDR3, the DNA is TGTGCCAGCAGCTTAGTTCAGGGTTATCAGCCCCAGCATTTT. Amino acids: CASSLVQGYQPQHF. The whole variable domain, filled in from reference TRBV11-2 and TRBJ1-5, reads EAGVAQSPRYKIIEKRQSVAFWCNPISGHATLYWYQQILGQGPKLLIQFQNNGVVDDSQLPKDRFSAERLKGVDSTLKIQPAKLEDSAVYLCASSLVQGYQPQHFGDGTRLSIL.

This clonotype ranks as medium-sized (0.01 to 0.1%). The chain combines TRBV6-1 with TRBJ1-2; maybe TRBD1 (5 bases). There are 17 residues in the CDR3. Trimming left V 2 bases short and J 1 base short, with 17 bases between. Germline-derived CDR1 and CDR2 are MNHNS and SASEGT. CDR3 in amino acids: CASSEKRSRGDNYGYTF. CDR3 nucleotide sequence: TGTGCCAGCAGTGAAAAGAGGTCCCGGGGGGATAACTATGGCTACACCTTC.

This clonotype was seen a few times. V is TRBV18 and J is TRBJ1-5, with D hard to call. The V gene lost 6 bases and the J gene lost 5 bases, with 8 bases spanning the gap. Germline V lookup: CDR1 KGHSH, CDR2 LQKENI. The CDR3 covers 12 residues. The chain's CDR3 is CASSPSDQPQHF. CDR3 nucleotide sequence: TGTGCCAGCTCCCCCTCGGATCAGCCCCAGCATTTT. Full variable domain (rest looked up from reference TRBV18 and TRBJ1-5): NAGVMQNPRHLVRRRGQEARLRCSPMKGHSHVYWYRQLPEEGLKFMVYLQKENIIDESGMPKERFSAEFPKEGPSILRIQQVVRGDSAAYFCASSPSDQPQHFGDGTRLSIL.

The chain joins TRBV28 to TRBJ2-1, with TRBD2 matching over 10 bases. J lost 0 bases, V lost 2 bases, and 13 bases had no gene match. The germline V gene has CDR1 MDHEN and CDR2 SYDVKM. CDR3 size: 20 residues. The CDR3 sequence: CASSLRVGLAVLSSYNEQFF. For the CDR3, the DNA is TGTGCCAGCAGTTTACGGGTAGGACTAGCGGTTTTGAGCTCCTACAATGAGCAGTTCTTC.

This clonotype was found a few times. The gene calls are TRBV20-1 and TRBJ2-7, with 11 nucleotides matching TRBD2. The trim removed 6 bases at V and 1 base at J, leaving 5 bases unmatched. This CDR3 has 14 amino acids. Germline values: CDR1 DFQATT, CDR2 SNEGSKA (reference sequence). The CDR3 bases are TGCAGTGCGCATCTAGCGGGGGGTTCCTACGAGCAGTACTTC. Amino acids: CSAHLAGGSYEQYF.

Relative to its sample, this clonotype is medium-sized. The chain couples TRBV27 to TRBJ2-1; TRBD2 is a possible D gene (6 bases). CDR1 and CDR2 (germline): MNHEY, SMNVEV (reference sequence). The CDR3 spans 17 residues. V lost 0 bases and J 0 bases, leaving 12 bases between the germline ends. CDR3 region: CASSLSFAGSSYNEQFF. The CDR3, as DNA: TGTGCCAGCAGTTTATCGTTCGCGGGGAGCTCCTACAATGAGCAGTTCTTC.